This T cell receptor beta chain was observed in a study of T cells in localized non-small cell lung cancer. The CDR3 totals 18 residues. V gave up 8 bases and J gave up 0 bases; unmatched junction bases: 11. Germline assignment: CDR1 SGHTA and CDR2 FQGTGA. Some clones are missing from TCRdb's copy, which holds only in-frame ones; the method was immunoSEQ multiplex PCR. The top ten clones hold around 3.4% of a sample with some 37,000 clones, around nine tenths of them seen once. The chain is built from TRBV7-3 and TRBJ2-3; 13 bases are a match to TRBD2. This receptor was identified in a man aged 18 to 49 with stage I lung adenocarcinoma. The starting material was peripheral blood, obtained before any cancer treatment. The CDR3 loop is CASSPGTSGMYSTDTQYF. The CDR3 DNA sequence: TGTGCCAGCTCGCCCGGGACTAGCGGGATGTATAGCACAGATACGCAGTATTTT.